This is a list of T cell receptor beta chains from one sample in a study of blood T cells in healthy people across ages. Via MiXCR, TCRdb re-called the 5' RACE reads, giving one row per CDR3 protein. Counted here are 1.8 million or so distinct CDR3 sequences, 35% to 50% occurring once; the ten biggest clones make up about 21%. The material sequenced was blood. The receptor set was obtained from a human donor in good health. Each CDR3 is given with its conserved first and last residue. D genes are given only for firm matches. Where a row states a size, it is once, few, many or the class of an expanded clone; other rows omit it.

-	TRBV2	once	TRBJ2-3	TGTGCCAGCGGAGCTAGCGCAGATACGCAGTATTTT	CASGASADTQYF
-	TRBV7-9	few	TRBJ2-4	TGTGCCAGCAGCAACCGGGGGCAGATAGGGGACATTCAGTACTTC	CASSNRGQIGDIQYF
-	TRBV7-2	-	TRBJ1-2	TGTGCCAGCAGCTTCAGCAGGGGTCTCTATGGCTACACCTTC	CASSFSRGLYGYTF
-	TRBV7-2	few	TRBJ1-1	TGTGCCAGCAGCTTAGATGGGACGTTTGGGGGAGCTTTCTTT	CASSLDGTFGGAFF
-	TRBV25-1	few	TRBJ1-2	TGTGCCAGCAGTGAAATTGGAGGATATGGCTACACCTTC	CASSEIGGYGYTF
-	TRBV6-5	-	TRBJ1-2	TGTGCCAGCAGTTACTCGACCCAGGGGTTCGATGGCTACACCTTC	CASSYSTQGFDGYTF
TRBD2	TRBV12-5	-	TRBJ2-1	TGTGCTAGTGGTTTGGTCGTCGGACTAGATCTCAATGAGCAGTTCTTC	CASGLVVGLDLNEQFF
TRBD1	TRBV13	-	TRBJ2-3	TGTGCCAGCAGCTCGGGACAGGGAGGAAGGGATACGCAGTATTTT	CASSSGQGGRDTQYF
-	TRBV5-1	-	TRBJ2-1	TGCGCCAGCAGCTTGCCAGGGATCGGGAATGAGCAGTTCTTC	CASSLPGIGNEQFF
-	TRBV6-5	-	TRBJ2-1	TGTACCAGCAGGGGGACTAAAGTTGTCTCGGATGAGCAGTTCTTC	CTSRGTKVVSDEQFF
-	TRBV12-3/TRBV12-4	-	TRBJ1-2	TGTGCCAGCAGGCCGTACTCGAACTATGGCTACACCTTC	CASRPYSNYGYTF
TRBD2	TRBV6-4	-	TRBJ2-1	TGTGCCAGCAGTGATTACGGGGGGGCCGGTGAGCAGTTCTTC	CASSDYGGAGEQFF
-	TRBV15	-	TRBJ2-1	TGTGCCACCAGCAGAGATCAGGGGAGGGGGAATAACAATGAGCAGTTCTTC	CATSRDQGRGNNNEQFF
-	TRBV4-3	-	TRBJ2-4	TGCGCCAGCAGCCAAGATATTGGTAATGGGCTGGGTAATGAGCAGTACTTC	CASSQDIGNGLGNEQYF
TRBD1	TRBV7-2	-	TRBJ2-5	TGTGCCAGCAGCCAAAACAGGGGGGAGCAAGAGACCCAGTACTTC	CASSQNRGEQETQYF
TRBD1	TRBV7-2	-	TRBJ2-1	TGTGCCAGCAGGACGGCAGGGGGCAGTCAGAGACAGTTCTTC	CASRTAGGSQRQFF
-	TRBV2	once	TRBJ2-1	TGTGCCAGCAGTGAATTGGGGGGCGGTGAGACCCAGTTCTTC	CASSELGGGETQFF
-	TRBV6-1	-	TRBJ1-2	TGTGCCAGCAGTGAACAGGCGAACTATGGCTACACCTTC	CASSEQANYGYTF
TRBD1	TRBV13	few	TRBJ2-1	TGTGCCAGCAGCTTATATCGGACAGGGGGTTACAATGAGCAGTTCTTC	CASSLYRTGGYNEQFF
-	TRBV7-9	few	TRBJ2-1	TGTGCCAGCAGCTCATTCCAGGGATACGAATACAATGAGCAGTTCTTC	CASSSFQGYEYNEQFF
-	TRBV9	-	TRBJ2-3	TGTGCCAGCAGCGTAAACGTGGGACCCACAGATACGCAGTATTTT	CASSVNVGPTDTQYF
TRBD2	TRBV29-1	few	TRBJ2-5	TGCAGCGTTGAAGTAATAAGAGGGGAGGGAGAGACCCAGTACTTC	CSVEVIRGEGETQYF
-	TRBV4-3	few	TRBJ2-7	TGCGCCAGCAGCCTCCGACCAGGCAGGTTCGAGCAGTACTTC	CASSLRPGRFEQYF
-	TRBV6-2/TRBV6-3	-	TRBJ1-1	TGTGCCAGCAGTTACTGGAGAACTGAAGCTTTCTTT	CASSYWRTEAFF
-	TRBV4-1	-	TRBJ2-3	TGCGCCAGCAGCCAAGTATCTGGAGGGAGTGCAGATACGCAGTATTTT	CASSQVSGGSADTQYF
TRBD2	TRBV2	few	TRBJ2-7	TGTGCCAGCAGACCGGGACTAGCGGGGGGTGGTTACGAGCAGTACTTC	CASRPGLAGGGYEQYF
TRBD1	TRBV5-1	-	TRBJ2-3	TGCGCCAGCAGCTACGGACAGGGGAGCACAGATACGCAGTATTTT	CASSYGQGSTDTQYF
-	TRBV12-3/TRBV12-4	-	TRBJ1-5	TGTGCCAGCAGTTTTTTGATGGGGGGAAATCAGCCCCAGCATTTT	CASSFLMGGNQPQHF
TRBD2	TRBV4-3	-	TRBJ2-5	TGCGCCAGCAGCCAAGAGCTGACTAGCGGGGGGCGAGGAGAGACCCAGTACTTC	CASSQELTSGGRGETQYF
TRBD2	TRBV27	-	TRBJ2-1	TGTGCCAGCAGTTATCTCCTCGGTGCGGGGGGGCCGGGCGATGGGCAGTTCTTC	CASSYLLGAGGPGDGQFF
-	TRBV5-6	few	TRBJ2-5	TGTGCCAGGACGACCTTGATTGGGGGGCCCTGGACCCAGTACTTC	CARTTLIGGPWTQYF